This paragraph covers one TCR beta chain sequence. A read error may produce the germline difference seen at one junction end. This sample was included in a study of CD8 T cells in Susac syndrome. Random hexamers served to reverse transcribe about 0.45 to 1 ug RNA. MiXCR, run by TCRdb on the immunoSEQ multiplex PCR reads, gives a single entry per CDR3 protein. The table lists 55,000 to 75,000 distinct CDR3 sequences, 93% of them singletons. This CDR3 contains 14 residues. The germline V gene has CDR1 SGHRS and CDR2 YFSETQ. This receptor was obtained from a human donor with Susac syndrome. The J gene is TRBJ2-5, the V gene TRBV5-1; D is unresolved. The sequenced material came from CD4+ T cells from PBMCs. Here the CDR3 DNA reads TGCGCCAGCAGCTTAAACGCCGGCTTGAAGAGCCCTAACTTC. The encoded protein is CASSLNAGLKSPNF. Drawing the rest from reference TRBV5-1 and TRBJ2-5, the complete variable domain is KAGVTQTPRYLIKTRGQQVTLSCSPISGHRSVSWYQQTPGQGLQFLFEYFSETQRNKGNFPGRFSGRQFSNSRSEMNVSTLELGDSALYLCASSLNAGLKSPNFGPGTRLLVL.